Here is one TCR beta chain with its context. The target antigen is unknown. Preparation of TRB cDNA libraries relied on 5' RACE carrying UMI labels. Each CDR3 protein gets one entry in TCRdb, which reprocessed the 5' RACE reads and gives no DNA. The listing records tens of thousands of distinct CDR3 sequences. The data were obtained in a study of CXCR3-negative and CXCR3-positive naive CD8 T cells. Study-wide findings and caveats: Naive cells that were CXCR3-positive had more hydrophobic TRB CDR3s (compared with CXCR3-negative naive cells).

This TCR was recovered from a human donor in good health. Some clones in this sample may be carry-over from other donors' samples. Sequencing input: naive CXCR3+ CD8+ T cells from blood. As for subset: CD45RO-CCR7+CD27+CD95- naive CD8+ T cells expressing CXCR3 (TNR3+).

CDR3 region: CASSPSTDYEQYF. The chain carries TRBV5-1 and TRBJ2-7; TCRdb names TRBD2, which stays unverified in the absence of DNA. The CDR3 totals 13 residues. Per germline, CDR1 SGHRS and CDR2 YFSETQ.